This entry lists 30 T cell receptor beta chains sequenced from one sample in a study of OX40 agonist ivuxolimab in advanced cancers. The library relied on the immunoSEQ multiplex PCR assay. Here the immuneACCESS table is served through TCRdb, limited to in-frame sequences with V and J called. Missing clones are a known gap in these copies; in checked studies unresolved V genes cover under half, and the rest lacks a known reason. The sample data list over 95,000 clones, and roughly 89% of these were observed just once. The top ten constitute roughly 0.77% of the sample. The sequences come from CD4+ or CD8+ T cells sorted from blood, collected in a trial of the OX40 agonist ivuxolimab. All receptors derive from an adult with an advanced solid tumor such as melanoma, head and neck, liver or kidney cancer.

The chain carries TRBV5-4 and TRBJ2-2; unclear D gene. V was cut by 4 bases and J by 2 bases, with 9 bases left in between. Germline values: CDR1 SGHNT, CDR2 YYREEE (reference sequence). The CDR3 is made up of 14 amino acids. The DNA of the CDR3 is TGTGCCAGCAGCGAAAGGTCCAACACCGGGGAGCTGTTTTTT. Its protein product is CASSERSNTGELFF.

This clone was counted once. The chain employs TRBV19 and TRBJ2-2, with 7 positions matching TRBD1. The germline gives CDR1 LNHDA, CDR2 SQIVND (reference sequence). V gave up 4 bases and J gave up 0 bases; unmatched junction bases: 5. CDR3 length: 16 residues. The CDR3 spells CASSTWDSSNTGELFF. In nucleotides, the CDR3 is TGTGCCAGTAGTACCTGGGACAGCTCGAACACCGGGGAGCTGTTTTTT.

CDR3 amino acids: CASGSGGDYNEQFF. The CDR3 bases are TGTGCCAGCGGTTCGGGCGGGGACTACAATGAGCAGTTCTTC. The genes are TRBV25-1 and TRBJ2-1, with a weak D call TRBD2 (6 bases). V dropped 8 bases and J dropped 3 bases, with 14 bases sitting between them. The CDR3 has 14 residues. Per germline, CDR1 MGHDK and CDR2 SYGVNS.

V usage is TRBV18 and J usage is TRBJ2-2; D might be TRBD2 (6 bases). V was trimmed by 0 bases and J by 3 bases, leaving 8 bases between them. There are 15 residues in the CDR3. Germline CDR1 is KGHSH and CDR2 is LQKENI. The CDR3 region is CASSPPGLYTGELFF. CDR3 in DNA: TGTGCCAGCTCACCACCGGGACTTTACACCGGGGAGCTGTTTTTT.

The chain has TRBV28 and TRBJ1-3; no firm D call. Per germline, CDR1 MDHEN and CDR2 SYDVKM. Trimming removed 6 bases at V and 2 bases at J, with 14 bases between. The CDR3 is 15 amino acids. This CDR3 reads CASSSHGEAGNTIYF. As DNA, the CDR3 is TGTGCCAGCAGCTCCCACGGGGAGGCTGGAAACACCATATATTTT.

The J gene is TRBJ2-7, the V gene TRBV7-2; possibly TRBD1 or TRBD2 for D (6 bases each). CDR1 is SGHTA, CDR2 FQGNSA, per germline. Trimming took 4 bases from V and 6 from J, leaving 19 bases between them. The CDR3 totals 15 residues. The CDR3 DNA reads as TGTGCCAGCAGCTCAATGTCGGGGGCGGAGATCGAGCAGTACTTC. It yields the protein CASSSMSGAEIEQYF.

V is TRBV28 and J is TRBJ1-2; D remains unclear. CDR1 and CDR2 from the germline V gene are MDHEN and SYDVKM. The CDR3 extends over 12 amino acids. The V end lost 2 bases, the J end lost 2 bases, and 3 bases lay between the germline ends. This chain's CDR3 is CASSLPNYGYTF. DNA for the CDR3: TGTGCCAGCAGTTTACCGAACTATGGCTACACCTTC.

The rearrangement joins TRBV6-1 to TRBJ2-3, with TRBD2 as a possible D gene (6 bases). V lost 1 base and J 1 base, leaving 15 bases between the germline ends. There are 17 residues in the CDR3. The germline gives CDR1 MNHNS, CDR2 SASEGT. CDR3 region: CASSEGRAGWGTDTQYF. The CDR3 DNA reads TGTGCCAGCAGTGAAGGCCGTGCGGGGTGGGGCACAGATACGCAGTATTTT.

A few counts support this clone. The J gene is TRBJ1-5, the V gene TRBV19; 7 bases are a match to TRBD1. The J segment lost 2 bases and the V segment lost 5 bases, leaving 3 bases of the junction unmatched. Germline loops: CDR1 LNHDA, CDR2 SQIVND (reference sequence). The CDR3 is 14 amino acids. CDR3 sequence: CASSFGTGNQPQHF. In DNA, the CDR3 is TGTGCCAGTAGTTTCGGGACAGGCAATCAGCCCCAGCATTTT.

This chain uses TRBV10-3 with TRBJ2-3; 9 bases line up with TRBD2. Germline V gene lookup returns CDR1 ENHRY and CDR2 SYGVKD. The CDR3 has 13 amino acids. The junction had 3 bases not matched to a gene; V was cut back by 0 bases and J by 11 bases. The CDR3 spells CAISESGAGGQYF. The CDR3 DNA follows: TGTGCCATCAGTGAGTCGGGAGCGGGGGGGCAGTATTTT.

There are a few counts of this clone. The chain combines TRBV9 with TRBJ2-2; D gene uncertain. The CDR3 loop spans 14 amino acids. Germline CDR1 and CDR2: SGDLS and YYNGEE. V dropped 6 bases and J dropped 2 bases, with 11 bases sitting between them. This CDR3 is CASTRALNTGELFF. As DNA, the CDR3 is TGTGCCAGCACAAGAGCGCTAAACACCGGGGAGCTGTTTTTT.

The rearrangement uses TRBV30 and TRBJ2-7; possible D gene TRBD1, 5 bases. Germline CDR1 reads GTSNPN; CDR2 reads SVGIG (reference sequence). The germline V and J ends were trimmed by 4 bases and 9 bases, with 25 bases remaining between them. The CDR3 length is 15 residues. The CDR3 reads CAWKGSAQASPRQYF. CDR3 DNA sequence: TGTGCCTGGAAGGGCAGTGCACAGGCCAGCCCTCGGCAGTACTTC.

The V and J genes are TRBV7-8 and TRBJ2-5, with D possibly matching TRBD2 (7 bases). The germline gives CDR1 SGHVS, CDR2 FQNEAQ. V lost 2 bases and J 1 base, leaving 14 bases between the germline ends. This CDR3 contains 16 residues. CDR3 protein: CASSLRYRGAQETQYF. The CDR3 DNA sequence: TGTGCCAGCAGCTTAAGATATCGGGGGGCCCAAGAGACCCAGTACTTC. The full variable domain, with the rest looked up from reference TRBV7-8 and TRBJ2-5, is GAGVSQSPRYKVAKRGQDVALRCDPISGHVSLFWYQQALGQGPEFLTYFQNEAQLDKSGLPSDRFFAERPEGSVSTLKIQRTQQEDSAVYLCASSLRYRGAQETQYFGPGTRLLVL.

The chain carries TRBV4-2 and TRBJ1-3, with TRBD1 as a possible D gene (6 bases). The germline V and J ends were trimmed by 4 bases and 8 bases, with 15 bases remaining between them. CDR1 LGHNA and CDR2 YNFKEQ come from the germline V gene. The CDR3 loop spans 14 amino acids. The CDR3 nucleotides are TGTGCCAGCAGCCCAGAGGGGGGGCGGGACACCATATATTTT. The encoded protein is CASSPEGGRDTIYF.

The chain couples TRBV6-5 to TRBJ1-4; a weak D match, TRBD1 (5 bases). Germline V gene lookup returns CDR1 MNHEY and CDR2 SVGAGI. This CDR3 comprises 13 residues. V dropped 6 bases and J dropped 6 bases, with 11 bases sitting between them. The CDR3 spells CASRLGPDEKLFF. DNA of the CDR3: TGTGCCAGCAGATTGGGACCGGATGAAAAACTGTTTTTT.

J is TRBJ1-3 and V is TRBV11-1, with a tentative D call TRBD1 (6 bases). Germline V gives CDR1 SGHAT, CDR2 FQDESV (reference sequence). This CDR3 has 14 amino acids. The ends were cut back, 6 bases at V and 0 bases at J, with 9 bases in the middle. DNA of the CDR3: TGTGCCAGCAGGAAGGGGGGCTCTGGAAACACCATATATTTT. Amino acids: CASRKGGSGNTIYF.

V is TRBV30 and J is TRBJ1-2; 7 bases agree with TRBD1. CDR3 length: 12 amino acids. V gave up 3 bases and J gave up 4 bases; unmatched junction bases: 2. Germline V gene sequence: CDR1 GTSNPN, CDR2 SVGIG (reference sequence). The CDR3 region is CAWRRQGYGYTF. The DNA of the CDR3 is TGTGCCTGGAGGAGACAGGGCTATGGCTACACCTTC.

This sequence joins TRBV7-2 and TRBJ2-1; tentative D call: TRBD2 (6 bases). The germline V and J ends were trimmed by 5 bases and 4 bases, with 27 bases remaining between them. The CDR3 is 19 residues long. The germline CDR1 and CDR2 sequences are SGHTA and FQGNSA. The CDR3 reads CASSPTPGLILKRYNEQFF. The CDR3 coding sequence is TGTGCCAGCAGCCCGACGCCGGGACTCATTCTAAAGCGTTACAATGAGCAGTTCTTC.

This chain links TRBV19 with TRBJ1-1; TRBD1 is a possible D gene (6 bases). Between the trimmed V and J ends, which lost 4 bases and 11 bases, there was a span of 17 bases. CDR1 is LNHDA and CDR2 is SQIVND in the germline V gene (reference sequence). The CDR3 sequence is 13 residues long. CDR3 amino acids: CASSTGDATPAFF. The CDR3 DNA reads as TGTGCCAGTAGTACAGGGGACGCCACCCCGGCTTTCTTT. Combining the CDR3 with reference TRBV19 and TRBJ1-1 gives the whole variable domain DGGITQSPKYLFRKEGQNVTLSCEQNLNHDAMYWYRQDPGQGLRLIYYSQIVNDFQKGDIAEGYSVSREKKESFPLTVTSAQKNPTAFYLCASSTGDATPAFFGQGTRLTVV.

The chain carries TRBV7-9 and TRBJ2-3; possible D gene TRBD2, 5 bases. Germline lookup yields CDR1 SEHNR and CDR2 FQNEAQ (reference sequence). V shed 3 bases and J shed 5 bases, with 18 bases lying between them. This CDR3 contains 16 residues. The CDR3 coding sequence is TGTGCCAGCAGCTTCTCAGGACTTGACTTAGGAGATACGCAGTATTTT. Its protein is CASSFSGLDLGDTQYF.

DNA for the CDR3: TGTGCCAGTAGCCTCGCCGACAGGGGAGGCACCGGGGAGCTGTTTTTT. The encoded protein is CASSLADRGGTGELFF. V gene TRBV19 combines with J gene TRBJ2-2, with TRBD1 matching 8 bases. After removal of 6 bases from V and 4 bases from J, the junction contained 10 bases not matched to a gene. The CDR3 is made up of 16 amino acids. Germline-derived CDR1 and CDR2 are LNHDA and SQIVND (reference sequence).

The chain is built from TRBV6-4 and TRBJ2-1, with 10 bases lining up with TRBD2. CDR1 and CDR2 from the germline V gene are MRHNA and SNTAGT. The ends lost 6 bases at V and 9 bases at J; junction bases unmatched: 11. This CDR3 has 15 residues. The CDR3 reads CASSPSSGGAGEQFF. The CDR3 DNA is TGTGCCAGCAGCCCCTCCAGCGGGGGGGCCGGTGAGCAGTTCTTC.

The genes are TRBV28 and TRBJ1-3; a possible D gene is TRBD1 (5 bases). The CDR3 runs 13 residues. Germline CDR1 MDHEN, CDR2 SYDVKM. Trimming took 8 bases from V and 0 from J, leaving 8 bases between them. In DNA form, the CDR3 reads TGTGCCAGCTCAGGGATCTCTGGAAACACCATATATTTT. This encodes CASSGISGNTIYF.

This sequence joins TRBV7-2 and TRBJ1-2; 9 nucleotides line up with TRBD1. Per the germline V gene, CDR1 is SGHTA and CDR2 is FQGNSA. The CDR3 consists of 15 residues. V lost 6 bases, J lost 6 bases, and 11 bases stayed unmatched. The CDR3 protein is CASSPSLTGGHGYTF. The CDR3, as DNA: TGTGCCAGCAGTCCGAGCCTGACAGGGGGTCATGGCTACACCTTC.

This rearrangement joins TRBV27 to TRBJ1-2; no firm D call. Per the germline V gene, CDR1 is MNHEY and CDR2 is SMNVEV (reference sequence). Trimming stripped 5 bases from V and 7 bases from J, with 14 bases between. The length of the CDR3 is 13 residues. The CDR3 sequence: CASSPAVQFGYTF. The CDR3 coding sequence is TGTGCCAGCAGTCCTGCTGTACAGTTTGGCTACACCTTC.

This clone was detected only once. This chain uses TRBV4-3 with TRBJ1-4, with 9 bases that match TRBD1. V lost 0 bases to trimming and J lost 7 bases; unmatched junction nucleotides: 9. Germline V gives CDR1 LGHNA, CDR2 YSLEER. CDR3 size: 17 residues. The DNA for the CDR3 is TGCGCCAGCAGCCAAGAACTGCGGGACAGGGTTGGTGAAAAACTGTTTTTT. Translated, it gives CASSQELRDRVGEKLFF.

J is TRBJ1-2 and V is TRBV5-3, with 8 bases matching TRBD1. TRBV5-3 belongs to the ORF category, with a function that is uncertain. The V and J ends lost 4 bases and 8 bases, in that order; junction bases with no gene match: 10. This CDR3 region has 14 residues. In DNA, the CDR3 is TGTGCCAGAAGCCCTAAGCAGGGGGCGCTCGGCTACACCTTC. This translates into CARSPKQGALGYTF.

This clone showed up just once. The chain uses TRBV7-2 and TRBJ1-6; D remains ambiguous. The CDR3 is 13 residues long. Germline assignment: CDR1 SGHTA and CDR2 FQGNSA. V lost 1 base, J lost 14 bases, and 12 bases lay in between. CDR3 bases: TGTGCCAGCAGCTTAGGCTGGGGTGAAACCCTCCACTTT. Protein product: CASSLGWGETLHF.

The CDR3 bases are TGTGCCAGCTCACCACCTAGCGTATATCCTAACTATGGCTACACCTTC. Its protein product is CASSPPSVYPNYGYTF. This chain uses TRBV18 with TRBJ1-2; D remains unclear. This CDR3 comprises 16 residues. Trimming stripped 0 bases from V and 0 bases from J, with 11 bases between. Germline V gene data show CDR1 as KGHSH and CDR2 as LQKENI.

The chain is built from TRBV23-1 and TRBJ2-3, with no clear D. TRBV23-1 is identified as an open reading frame with a role that is uncertain. The CDR3 consists of 16 residues. V lost 0 bases to trimming and J lost 0 bases, with 10 bases between them. The CDR3 loop reads CASSQSGSTSTDTQYF. CDR3 bases: TGCGCCAGCAGTCAATCCGGCAGCACTAGCACAGATACGCAGTATTTT.